These 29 T cell receptor beta chains were all obtained from the same sample, sequenced in a study of regulatory T cells in long-lasting Graves disease (dated by TCRdb to 2020 to 2023). The time point label, as the study defines it: persistent/refractory GD, antithyroid drugs over 5 years with positive TRAb. For both TCR sequencing and RNA sequencing, RNA was extracted from PBMCs using TRIzol. Library preparation employed multiplex PCR. For sequencing, an Illumina HiSeq 4000 was employed. iRepertoire HTBI primers and Arm-PCR amplification of CDR3 regions were used to construct TCR beta libraries. Using fastp trimming at Q25 and MiXCR clonotype assembly, TCRdb reanalyzed the public sequencing data and kept in-frame beta chains. Entries are consolidated by CDR3 protein sequence, retaining the most common genes and DNA. This sample gives 450,000 or so distinct CDR3 sequences in total; around a fifth of them show up just once. The ten top clones hold around 12% of the sample.

This sample comprised peripheral blood mononuclear cells (PBMCs), obtained when the disease was refractory, from a patient treated with antithyroid drugs. These receptors originate from a female donor with Graves disease.

The rearrangement joins TRBV4-1 to TRBJ2-5; 9 bases agree with TRBD2. Per germline, CDR1 MGHRA and CDR2 YSYEKL. V trimming: 1 base; J trimming: 3 bases; junction bases outside the gene matches: 6. CDR3 size: 16 residues. Here the CDR3 reads CASSQGGPSGEETQYF. CDR3 nucleotide sequence: TGCGCCAGCAGCCAAGGGGGGCCTAGCGGGGAAGAGACCCAGTACTTC.

The V and J genes are TRBV13 and TRBJ1-2; D gene unclear. V was trimmed by 7 bases and J by 4 bases, leaving 19 bases between them. In germline, CDR1 is PRHDT, CDR2 FYEKMQ (reference sequence). The CDR3 is made up of 15 amino acids. The chain's CDR3 is CASTRTTERFYGYTF. The CDR3 region has the DNA TGTGCCAGCACCCGGACTACAGAGCGTTTCTATGGCTACACCTTC.

This clonotype was observed a few times. The chain carries TRBV7-4 and TRBJ2-3, with D possibly TRBD2 on 5 matching bases. V lost 4 bases and J lost 14, with 25 bases in between. The germline V gene has CDR1 SGHVT and CDR2 SQSDAQ. The CDR3 loop spans 15 amino acids. The chain's CDR3 is CASSCWVNPTGSGYF. The CDR3 nucleotides are TGTGCCAGCAGCTGTTGGGTCAATCCGACGGGAAGTGGGTATTTT.

This clonotype was seen only a few times. The V call is TRBV20-1, the J call TRBJ2-7; D unclear. Germline CDR1 and CDR2: DFQATT and SNEGSKA (reference sequence). This CDR3 region has 13 residues. V shed 1 base and J shed 0 bases, with 7 bases lying between them. The CDR3 loop is CSARAQSSYEQYF. Written as DNA, the CDR3 is TGCAGTGCTAGAGCCCAGAGCTCCTACGAGCAGTACTTC.

CDR3 loop: CASSGGGTSTDTQYF. CDR3 coding DNA: TGTGCCAGCAGTGGTGGCGGGACTAGCACAGATACGCAGTATTTT. The rearrangement uses TRBV3-1 and TRBJ2-3, with a possible D match to TRBD2 (6 bases). The CDR3 runs to 15 residues. The germline V and J ends were trimmed by 6 bases and 0 bases, with 13 bases remaining between them. CDR1 and CDR2 from the germline V gene are LGHDT and YNNKEL (reference sequence).

This clonotype has just a few counts. The chain recombines TRBV29-1 with TRBJ2-7; 7 bases agree with TRBD1. The CDR3 extends over 13 amino acids. The germline gives CDR1 SQVTM, CDR2 ANQGSEA. V lost 2 bases to trimming and J lost 9 bases; unmatched junction nucleotides: 10. CDR3 in amino acids: CSVELTGPLVQYF. The CDR3 nucleotides are TGCAGCGTTGAATTGACAGGGCCTTTGGTGCAGTACTTC.

This clonotype was detected ten times or more. This chain uses TRBV12-5 with TRBJ1-1, with D perhaps TRBD1 (5 bases). The V end was cut by 4 bases, the J end by 4 bases, with 16 bases between. Germline CDR1 and CDR2: LGHNT and FRNRAP. The CDR3 spans 15 residues. CDR3 in amino acids: CASGSLSKGSTEAFF. The CDR3 DNA follows: TGTGCTAGTGGTTCCCTATCTAAGGGGAGCACTGAAGCTTTCTTT.

In this sample, this clonotype turned up many times. The chain uses TRBV7-2 and TRBJ2-7; 7 nucleotides match TRBD1. CDR1 and CDR2 (germline): SGHTA, FQGNSA. The CDR3 loop spans 14 amino acids. V was pared by 5 bases and J by 3 bases, with 7 bases of the junction left unmatched. CDR3 residues: CASSIGQADYEQYF. CDR3 bases: TGTGCCAGCAGCATCGGACAGGCCGACTACGAGCAGTACTTC.

This clonotype was observed at least ten times. The chain employs TRBV6-2 or TRBV6-3 and TRBJ2-7; tentative D call: TRBD1 (5 bases). V lost 1 base, J lost 3 bases, and 10 bases lay in between. There are 14 residues in the CDR3. Looked up from germline, CDR1 is MNHEY and CDR2 is SVGEGT. DNA of the CDR3: TGTGCCAGCAGTTACTTGGACAAAATCTACGAGCAGTACTTC. Its protein is CASSYLDKIYEQYF.

V is TRBV20-1 and J is TRBJ2-5; 8 positions agree with TRBD2. Germline V CDR1 and CDR2: DFQATT, SNEGSKA (reference sequence). The CDR3 contains 14 residues. Trimming cost V 4 bases and J 3 bases; bases outside gene matches: 7. CDR3 in DNA: TGCAGTGCTATGCGTAGCGGGGCCGAAGAGACCCAGTACTTC. This sequence encodes CSAMRSGAEETQYF.

This clonotype was recorded a few times. V is TRBV6-1 and J is TRBJ1-1; 7 positions match TRBD1. The CDR3 spans 17 residues. CDR1 is MNHNS, CDR2 SASEGT, per germline. With 7 bases clipped from V and 3 bases from J, the junction kept 17 bases outside the gene matches. In DNA form, the CDR3 reads TGTGCCAGCACCCCTTGGACAGGCGGGGGTTTGGACACTGAAGCTTTCTTT. It translates to CASTPWTGGGLDTEAFF.

The chain uses TRBV7-9 and TRBJ2-7; D is possibly TRBD2 (6 bases). Germline V gene sequence: CDR1 SEHNR, CDR2 FQNEAQ (reference sequence). Trimming took off 3 bases at V and 2 bases at J, with 11 bases between the two ends. This CDR3 region has 14 residues. The CDR3 sequence: CASSLGLKTYEQYF. The CDR3 region has the DNA TGTGCCAGCAGCTTGGGACTCAAAACCTACGAGCAGTACTTC.

This clonotype was detected many times. The rearrangement links TRBV14 to TRBJ1-2; no definite D call. The V end was cut by 0 bases, the J end by 3 bases, with 5 bases between. Looked up from germline, CDR1 is SGHDN and CDR2 is FVKESK. The CDR3 covers 13 residues. The CDR3 nucleotides read TGTGCCAGCAGCCAAGACACTTACTATGGCTACACCTTC. It specifies CASSQDTYYGYTF. Looking up the rest from reference TRBV14 and TRBJ1-2 gives the full variable domain: EAGVTQFPSHSVIEKGQTVTLRCDPISGHDNLYWYRRVMGKEIKFLLHFVKESKQDESGMPNNRFLAERTGGTYSTLKVQPAELEDSGVYFCASSQDTYYGYTFGSGTRLTVV.

A note on this clonotype: A much larger clone lies one base from this, so it may be a read error. The DNA of the CDR3 is TGTGCCAGCAGTTTACATTCAGGGGTGAGCGCTGAAGCTTTCTTT. Protein product: CASSLHSGVSAEAFF. The chain joins TRBV12-3 or TRBV12-4 to TRBJ1-1; tentatively, D is TRBD1 (6 bases). The CDR3 is made up of 15 amino acids. Trimming cost V 2 bases and J 6 bases, with 16 bases left between them.

The table lists this clonotype with many counts. The chain joins TRBV2 to TRBJ2-2; no definite D call. V lost 6 bases to trimming and J lost 1 base, with 6 bases between them. The V gene's germline CDR1 is SNHLY and CDR2 FYNNEI. The CDR3 covers 13 residues. In DNA form, the CDR3 reads TGTGCCAGCAGGACCGGGAACACCGGGGAGCTGTTTTTT. Translation: CASRTGNTGELFF.

V gene TRBV20-1 combines with J gene TRBJ2-3, with D perhaps being TRBD1 or TRBD2 (6 bases each). This CDR3 region has 15 residues. The ends were cut back, 5 bases at V and 4 bases at J, with 19 bases in the middle. CDR1 and CDR2 from the germline V gene are DFQATT and SNEGSKA (reference sequence). CDR3 region: CSASRASGASDTQYF. Written as DNA, the CDR3 is TGCAGTGCTTCCCGAGCGTCGGGGGCATCAGATACGCAGTATTTT.

A few counts support this clonotype. The rearrangement uses TRBV9 and TRBJ2-7; 9 bases are shared with TRBD1. The CDR3 is 15 amino acids. The germline gives CDR1 SGDLS, CDR2 YYNGEE. J was trimmed by 6 bases and V by 5 bases; bases with no gene match: 12. The CDR3 nucleotides are TGTGCCAGCAGTCCCACAGGGGGCCCAGGAAGCGAGCAGTACTTC. Its translation: CASSPTGGPGSEQYF.

This clonotype was picked up a small number of times. The rearrangement uses TRBV28 and TRBJ1-5; 7 bases fit TRBD1. Losses at the gene ends were 5 bases for V and 4 bases for J; bases not matched to a gene: 8. The CDR3 spans 15 residues. CDR1 and CDR2 (germline): MDHEN, SYDVKM. This CDR3 reads CASSRPGTANQPQHF. Here the CDR3 DNA reads TGTGCCAGCAGTCGCCCCGGGACAGCGAATCAGCCCCAGCATTTT.

About this clonotype: Possible read error: a much larger clone is one base away. This chain joins TRBV6-5 and TRBJ2-7; TRBD2 aligns across 9 bases. The CDR3 extends over 14 amino acids. The germline CDR1 and CDR2 sequences are MNHEY and SVGAGI. The CDR3 DNA reads TGTGCCAGCAGTTACCAGCGGGGGGTATACGGGCAGTACTTC. Amino acid sequence: CASSYQRGVYGQYF.

In this sample, this clonotype turned up many times. The chain's CDR3 is CASRGGTTNTGELFF. The CDR3 region has the DNA TGTGCCAGCAGGGGGGGGACAACGAACACCGGGGAGCTGTTTTTT. The V gene is TRBV9, the J gene TRBJ2-2; the D gene is possibly TRBD2 (7 bases). Germline-derived CDR1 and CDR2 are SGDLS and YYNGEE. The V end lost 5 bases, the J end lost 0 bases, and 11 bases lay between the germline ends. The CDR3 is 15 residues long.

This clonotype has only one observation. The chain has TRBV7-2 and TRBJ2-1, with 11 bases that match TRBD2. Germline CDR1 reads SGHTA; CDR2 reads FQGNSA. J lost 7 bases, V lost 5 bases, and 13 bases had no gene match. The CDR3 contains 17 residues. The CDR3 coding sequence is TGTGCCAGCAGCCCTAGGGTACTAGCGGGGGCCCCTAATGAGCAGTTCTTC. As protein: CASSPRVLAGAPNEQFF.

V and J are TRBV19 and TRBJ1-4; no firm D call. Germline lookup yields CDR1 LNHDA and CDR2 SQIVND (reference sequence). There are 14 residues in the CDR3. Trimming took 7 bases from V and 6 from J, leaving 15 bases between them. As DNA, the CDR3 is TGTGCCAGTAAGTTCGGAGGTCGGGATGAAAAACTGTTTTTT. Protein: CASKFGGRDEKLFF.

This rearrangement joins TRBV20-1 to TRBJ1-2; TRBD1 agrees at 8 bases. Germline trimming cut 5 bases from V and 9 bases from J; bases unmatched to any gene: 11. There are 13 residues in the CDR3. From germline, CDR1 is DFQATT and CDR2 SNEGSKA (reference sequence). CDR3 protein: CSASLQTGDSYTF. The DNA of the CDR3 is TGCAGTGCTTCCCTACAGACAGGGGACAGCTACACCTTC.

This clonotype has just a few counts. This chain joins TRBV6-1 and TRBJ1-1, with TRBD1 as a possible D gene (5 bases). From germline, CDR1 is MNHNS and CDR2 SASEGT. The V end lost 4 bases, the J end lost 0 bases, and 9 bases lay between the germline ends. The CDR3 sequence is 14 residues long. CDR3 protein: CASSVGRLNTEAFF. DNA of the CDR3: TGTGCCAGCAGTGTGGGGCGGTTGAACACTGAAGCTTTCTTT.

This clonotype was observed many times. The rearrangement links TRBV2 to TRBJ1-5; TRBD1 matches 9 bases. The germline V gene encodes CDR1 SNHLY and CDR2 FYNNEI. With 8 bases clipped from V and 5 bases from J, the junction kept 7 bases outside the gene matches. The CDR3 has 14 residues. In DNA, the CDR3 is TGTGCCAGCGTCGTGGGACAGGGAGATCAGCCCCAGCATTTT. This codes for CASVVGQGDQPQHF.

In its sample, this clonotype was seen many times. The V and J genes are TRBV19 and TRBJ2-7, with a possible D match to TRBD2 (5 bases). Germline-derived CDR1 and CDR2 are LNHDA and SQIVND (reference sequence). V lost 6 bases to trimming and J lost 2 bases, with 14 bases between them. The CDR3 totals 14 residues. The CDR3 DNA sequence: TGTGCCAGTAGCTTGAGGGAAGGGACCTACGAGCAGTACTTC. Encoded protein: CASSLREGTYEQYF. The full variable domain, its missing parts supplied by reference TRBV19 and TRBJ2-7, is DGGITQSPKYLFRKEGQNVTLSCEQNLNHDAMYWYRQDPGQGLRLIYYSQIVNDFQKGDIAEGYSVSREKKESFPLTVTSAQKNPTAFYLCASSLREGTYEQYFGPGTRLTVT.

The chain recombines TRBV5-1 with TRBJ2-5; 7 bases are shared with TRBD1. The CDR3 loop spans 15 amino acids. With V trimmed by 4 bases and J by 6 bases, 12 bases remained unmatched. Germline CDR1 is SGHRS and CDR2 is YFSETQ. The CDR3, as DNA: TGCGCCAGCAGCCGCCTTCAGGGGGATGGGCAGACCCAGTACTTC. Translating it yields CASSRLQGDGQTQYF.

With respect to this clonotype: This may stem from a read error, because a much larger clone lies one nucleotide away. The V and J genes are TRBV6-1 and TRBJ1-5; TRBD1 is a possible D gene (5 bases). Germline V gene lookup returns CDR1 MNHNS and CDR2 SASEGT. CDR3 size: 17 residues. CDR3 nucleotides: TGTGTCAGCAGTGAACTCACAGGCTTCATTAGCAATCAGCCCCAGCATTTT. Protein sequence: CVSSELTGFISNQPQHF.

This clonotype has only a few counts. The chain recombines TRBV4-1 with TRBJ1-1; no clear D gene. Germline V lookup: CDR1 MGHRA, CDR2 YSYEKL. V was shortened by 1 base and J by 6 bases, with 18 bases between the two germline ends. CDR3 length: 16 residues. CDR3 DNA sequence: TGCGCCAGCAGCCAAGTTTTGCCCCAGATTCTCTCTGAAGCTTTCTTT. Translating it yields CASSQVLPQILSEAFF.